The subject of this entry is one TCR beta chain. This sample was taken from a study of blood T cell repertoires in COVID-19. Overall study: In each case, the material was cDNA or gDNA derived from T cells, B-cell-depleted T cells, or PBMCs.

Sequenced by immunoSEQ multiplex PCR; TCRdb stores in-frame clones only, minus some. In the table there are approximately 200,000 clones, about 86% of which are singletons. The CDR3 extends over 16 amino acids. Germline V gives CDR1 LNHDA, CDR2 SQIVND (reference sequence). The V segment lost 5 bases and the J segment 0 bases; nucleotides outside the gene matches: 6. This receptor was identified in a woman in her 30s who had been exposed to COVID-19. V gene TRBV19 combines with J gene TRBJ2-1; 8 positions match TRBD2. The material sequenced was PBMCs or T cells enriched from blood (not recorded which). The CDR3 bases are TGTGCCAGTAGTTTCCGCGGGGGGAGCTCCTACAATGAGCAGTTCTTC. Amino acid sequence: CASSFRGGSSYNEQFF.